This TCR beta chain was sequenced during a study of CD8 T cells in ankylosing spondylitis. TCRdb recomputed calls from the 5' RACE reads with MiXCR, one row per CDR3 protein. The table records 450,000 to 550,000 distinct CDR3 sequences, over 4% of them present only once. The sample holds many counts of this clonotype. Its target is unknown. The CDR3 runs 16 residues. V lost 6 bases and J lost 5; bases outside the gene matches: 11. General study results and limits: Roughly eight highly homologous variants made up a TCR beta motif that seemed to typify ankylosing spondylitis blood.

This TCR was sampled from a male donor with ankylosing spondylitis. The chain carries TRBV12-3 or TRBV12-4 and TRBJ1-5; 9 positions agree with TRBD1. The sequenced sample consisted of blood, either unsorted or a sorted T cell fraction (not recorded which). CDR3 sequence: CASSHLDRGYDQPQHF. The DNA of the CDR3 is TGTGCCAGCAGCCATCTGGACAGGGGATACGATCAGCCCCAGCATTTT.